Presented here are 30 T cell receptor beta chains from one specimen sequenced in a study of tumor-infiltrating lymphocytes in oesophageal squamous cell carcinoma. TCRdb re-called the PCR reads with MiXCR, one entry per CDR3 protein. The table includes more than 15,000 distinct CDR3 sequences, about two fifths detected once. Sequencing was performed on esophageal tumor tissue. These receptors all stem from a male donor with esophageal squamous cell carcinoma.

This clonotype was observed at least ten times. This sequence joins TRBV6-6 and TRBJ2-1, with D tentatively TRBD1 (5 bases). Germline lookup yields CDR1 MNHNY and CDR2 SVGAGI (reference sequence). The V end was cut by 0 bases, the J end by 5 bases, with 14 bases between. There are 16 residues in the CDR3. The CDR3 region has the DNA TGTGCCAGCAGTTACTCCCCCACAGGCCCCCACAATGAGCAGTTCTTC. Translating gives CASSYSPTGPHNEQFF.

The sample holds many counts of this clonotype. The chain joins TRBV7-9 to TRBJ2-7; 7 nucleotides align to TRBD2. V trimming: 5 bases; J trimming: 5 bases; junction bases outside the gene matches: 15. The CDR3 sequence is 16 residues long. The germline CDR1 and CDR2 sequences are SEHNR and FQNEAQ (reference sequence). CDR3 amino acids: CASSPPGGMVHHEQYF. CDR3 nucleotides: TGTGCCAGCAGCCCCCCCGGGGGGATGGTGCATCACGAGCAGTACTTC. The whole variable domain, filled in from reference TRBV7-9 and TRBJ2-7, reads DTGVSQNPRHKITKRGQNVTFRCDPISEHNRLYWYRQTLGQGPEFLTYFQNEAQLEKSRLLSDRFSAERPKGSFSTLEIQRTEQGDSAMYLCASSPPGGMVHHEQYFGPGTRLTVT.

The sample holds many counts of this clonotype. V and J are TRBV28 and TRBJ2-7; TRBD1 is a possible D gene (6 bases). Germline lookup yields CDR1 MDHEN and CDR2 SYDVKM. The ends were cut back, 5 bases at V and 2 bases at J, with 13 bases in the middle. The CDR3 sequence is 14 residues long. Here the CDR3 reads CASSRNRVTYEQYF. In nucleotides, the CDR3 is TGTGCCAGCAGTCGGAACAGGGTTACCTACGAGCAGTACTTC.

This clonotype is large by share. J is TRBJ2-1 and V is TRBV28; 7 bases align to TRBD2. In germline, CDR1 is MDHEN, CDR2 SYDVKM. With V trimmed by 6 bases and J by 7 bases, 12 bases remained unmatched. CDR3 length equals 15 residues. This CDR3 reads CASRKLGGGGNEQFF. In nucleotides, the CDR3 is TGTGCCAGCAGAAAACTCGGTGGCGGGGGTAATGAGCAGTTCTTC.

This clonotype has at least ten counts. The V and J genes are TRBV12-3 or TRBV12-4 and TRBJ2-3; TRBD2 agrees at 9 bases. With 4 bases clipped from V and 3 bases from J, the junction kept 5 bases outside the gene matches. This CDR3 spans 15 amino acids. CDR3 DNA sequence: TGTGCCAGCAGTTGGACTAGCGTGGGGACAGATACGCAGTATTTT. Its translation is CASSWTSVGTDTQYF.

As to this clonotype: The conserved phenylalanine or tryptophan is not found at the CDR3 terminus, so this likely reflects a read error. Because the CDR3's place on the DNA is in doubt, the DNA is left out and the CDR3 is given as listed by TCRdb. This chain uses TRBV12-3 or TRBV12-4 with TRBJ2-7; the table's D gene call, TRBD1, was not cross checked with the DNA. A total of 15 residues make up the CDR3, ends included. The CDR3 spells CASRLTGFPGYTFGS.

The chain links TRBV7-2 to TRBJ2-7, with TRBD2 matching 7 bases. The DNA end is a closer match to TRBJ2-5, so the J assignment may be wrong. This CDR3 region has 16 residues. Per the germline V gene, CDR1 is SGHTA and CDR2 is FQGNSA. The CDR3 reads CASSLAPGTGLGTQYF. DNA of the CDR3: TGTGCCAGCAGCTTAGCCCCCGGGACTGGACTAGGGACCCAGTACTTC.

This clonotype was counted once. Here the CDR3 omits its conserved ending phenylalanine or tryptophan, so a read error is the likely source. The limits of the CDR3 on the DNA are not certain, so only TCRdb's listed CDR3 is given. The J gene is TRBJ2-3, the V gene TRBV6-1; whether TRBD1, the table's D call, matches the DNA was not checked. Looked up from germline, CDR1 is MNHNS and CDR2 is SASEGT. A total of 11 residues make up the CDR3, ends included. CDR3 region: CAVGTIQYFGP.

This clonotype was seen a single time. This chain links TRBV24-1 with TRBJ2-5, with 8 bases that match TRBD2. The better agreement between TRBJ2-1 and the DNA end casts doubt on the J call. Germline lookup yields CDR1 KGHDR and CDR2 SFDVKD. The CDR3 extends over 14 amino acids. The chain's CDR3 is CATSGATSENEQFF. The CDR3 nucleotides are TGTGCCACCAGTGGGGCGACTAGCGAAAATGAGCAGTTCTTC.

This clonotype was observed many times. The gene calls are TRBV27 and TRBJ1-2, with a possible D match to TRBD1 (5 bases). The CDR3 has 15 residues. The V and J ends lost 1 base and 4 bases respectively, with 13 bases between them. Germline V lookup: CDR1 MNHEY, CDR2 SMNVEV (reference sequence). This CDR3 reads CASSLFKGHVYGYTF. The CDR3 DNA follows: TGTGCCAGCAGTTTATTTAAGGGGCACGTCTATGGCTACACCTTC.

In its sample, this clonotype was seen many times. The V and J genes are TRBV6-1 and TRBJ1-2; 10 nucleotides line up with TRBD1. V gave up 4 bases and J gave up 4 bases; unmatched junction bases: 6. The CDR3 runs 15 residues. The germline gives CDR1 MNHNS, CDR2 SASEGT. The CDR3 region has the DNA TGTGCCAGCAGTGGGGGACAGGGGACCGCCTATGGCTACACCTTC. Translating it yields CASSGGQGTAYGYTF.

This clonotype was counted ten times or more. The chain couples TRBV5-6 to TRBJ1-2; D is undetermined. CDR3 length equals 13 residues. From germline, CDR1 is SGHDT and CDR2 YYEEEE. Trimming removed 2 bases at V and 4 bases at J, with 9 bases between. In DNA form, the CDR3 reads TGTGCCAGCAGCTTTGGTGGATCCTATGGCTACACCTTC. The encoded protein is CASSFGGSYGYTF.

This sequence joins TRBV6-1 and TRBJ2-5; D remains ambiguous. The germline V gene encodes CDR1 MNHNS and CDR2 SASEGT. V lost 5 bases to trimming and J lost 7 bases, with 14 bases between them. The CDR3 has 13 residues. CDR3 sequence (DNA): TGTGCCAGCAGTCAATGGCCCCTGGGGACCCAGTACTTC. This encodes CASSQWPLGTQYF.

This clonotype was counted at least ten times. The chain links TRBV18 to TRBJ2-3; 10 nucleotides align to TRBD1. The CDR3 has 15 residues. Trimming at V came to 3 bases and at J to 3 bases, leaving 3 bases not matched to a gene. Germline V CDR1 and CDR2: KGHSH, LQKENI. CDR3 DNA: TGTGCCAGCTCACCGGACAGGGGGGAGACAGATACGCAGTATTTT. It specifies CASSPDRGETDTQYF.

This clonotype appeared a few times. This clone may be a read error of a much larger clone one base away. The rearrangement links TRBV4-1 to TRBJ2-1; TRBD2 aligns across 9 bases. The J call may be faulty, since TRBJ2-7 better matches the DNA end. This CDR3 has 17 amino acids. In germline, CDR1 is MGHRA, CDR2 YSYEKL. The CDR3 is CASSQVVAGGTYNEQYF. For the CDR3, the DNA is TGCGCCAGCAGCCAAGTTGTCGCGGGAGGGACATACAATGAGCAGTACTTC.

This clonotype was observed a few times. V gene TRBV7-4 combines with J gene TRBJ2-1, with D possibly TRBD2 on 6 matching bases. The CDR3 has 15 residues. Germline V CDR1 and CDR2: SGHVT, SQSDAQ. Deletions cut 4 bases from V and 11 bases from J, with 21 bases between. CDR3: CASSSLGSSGGQQFF. CDR3 in DNA: TGTGCCAGCAGCTCCCTTGGGAGTAGCGGAGGCCAGCAGTTCTTC.

This clonotype was counted at least ten times. The chain carries TRBV12-3 or TRBV12-4 and TRBJ2-3; TRBD1 agrees at 9 bases. The CDR3 loop spans 15 amino acids. V was clipped by 7 bases and J by 2 bases; unmatched bases: 7. CDR3 region: CASTSGTGHTDTQYF. As DNA, the CDR3 is TGTGCCAGCACCTCTGGGACAGGGCACACAGATACGCAGTATTTT.

This clonotype was counted at least ten times. A single base separates this from a much larger clone, so it may be a read error. The V and J genes are TRBV28 and TRBJ2-7; unclear D gene. V lost 5 bases and J 0 bases, leaving 2 bases between the germline ends. In germline, CDR1 is MDHEN, CDR2 SYDVKM. This CDR3 has 11 amino acids. Here the CDR3 DNA reads TGTGCCAGCAGTACCTCCTACGAGCAGTACTTC. Protein sequence: CASSTSYEQYF.

V gene TRBV5-1 combines with J gene TRBJ2-7; possibly TRBD2 for D (5 bases). The CDR3 contains 14 residues. The V gene's germline CDR1 is SGHRS and CDR2 YFSETQ. Trimming stripped 5 bases from V and 4 bases from J, with 16 bases between. Here the CDR3 reads CASSQDQSGYEQYF. The CDR3 DNA follows: TGCGCCAGCAGTCAGGACCAAAGCGGTTACGAGCAGTACTTC.

The chain joins TRBV2 to TRBJ2-4; 11 bases align to TRBD1. This CDR3 has 12 residues. The germline gives CDR1 SNHLY, CDR2 FYNNEI. The V gene end was trimmed by 6 bases and the J gene end by 15 bases; junction bases not matched to a gene: 7. CDR3 protein: CASRGDRGAGYF. CDR3 in DNA: TGTGCCAGCAGAGGGGACAGGGGGGCCGGGTACTTC.

In this sample, this clonotype turned up many times. CDR3 residues: CASIDRTSGNTNTGELFF. The CDR3 nucleotides are TGTGCCAGCATCGATAGGACTAGCGGTAATACGAACACCGGGGAGCTGTTTTTT. J is TRBJ2-2 and V is TRBV7-9; TRBD2 matches at 10 bases. Losses at the gene ends were 7 bases for V and 0 bases for J; bases not matched to a gene: 11. Per germline, CDR1 SEHNR and CDR2 FQNEAQ (reference sequence). The CDR3 runs 18 residues.

With respect to this clonotype: The germline gene is not matched at one end of the junction; a read error may be the cause. V gene TRBV7-7 combines with J gene TRBJ2-1; D may be TRBD1 (5 bases). This CDR3 has 14 amino acids. Germline CDR1 is SSHAT and CDR2 is FNYEAQ (reference sequence). CDR3 nucleotides: TGTGCTAGCAGCTTAGGGGTCAGGACGGATCAAGAGTTCTTC. Translation gives CASSLGVRTDQEFF.

This clonotype was detected ten times or more. This chain links TRBV12-3 or TRBV12-4 with TRBJ1-1; 7 bases line up with TRBD1. The V gene end was trimmed by 6 bases and the J gene end by 1 base; junction bases not matched to a gene: 5. This CDR3 comprises 14 residues. The CDR3 spells CASRFGTANTEAFF. The CDR3 coding sequence is TGTGCCAGCAGATTCGGGACAGCGAACACTGAAGCTTTCTTT.

As regards this clonotype: Without the conserved terminal phenylalanine or tryptophan, this CDR3 likely stems from a read error. The DNA is omitted, as the CDR3 cannot be located on it reliably, and the CDR3 follows TCRdb's listing. The J gene is TRBJ2-7, the V gene TRBV6-1; TRBD1, the table's D call, lacks a check against the DNA. The CDR3 numbers 15 amino acids, ends counted. The germline CDR1 and CDR2 sequences are MNHNS and SASEGT. The CDR3 loop is CASTFGGNYGYTFGS.

This clonotype was counted at least ten times. The J gene is TRBJ2-1, the V gene TRBV27; tentatively, D is TRBD2 (5 bases). CDR1 is MNHEY and CDR2 is SMNVEV in the germline V gene (reference sequence). Trimming stripped 0 bases from V and 6 bases from J, with 6 bases between. There are 13 residues in the CDR3. The DNA of the CDR3 is TGTGCCAGCAGTTTATCAGGGAGCAATGAGCAGTTCTTC. It yields the protein CASSLSGSNEQFF.

V is TRBV7-3 and J is TRBJ2-2, with D uncertain. Trimming removed 3 bases at V and 1 base at J, with 6 bases between. CDR3 length: 14 amino acids. CDR1 and CDR2 (germline): SGHTA, FQGTGA. The CDR3 DNA is TGTGCCAGCAGCTTCACACAGAACACCGGGGAGCTGTTTTTT. This sequence encodes CASSFTQNTGELFF. The full variable domain, rest sourced from reference TRBV7-3 and TRBJ2-2, is GAGVSQTPSNKVTEKGKYVELRCDPISGHTALYWYRQSLGQGPEFLIYFQGTGAADDSGLPNDRFFAVRPEGSVSTLKIQRTERGDSAVYLCASSFTQNTGELFFGEGSRLTVL.

The V and J genes are TRBV27 and TRBJ2-5; no definite D call. Trimming cost V 3 bases and J 5 bases, with 19 bases left between them. The CDR3 is 16 residues long. From germline, CDR1 is MNHEY and CDR2 SMNVEV (reference sequence). The DNA of the CDR3 is TGTGCCAGCAGTTTTCCGTTTTTCGGCCAGACGGAGACCCAGTACTTC. This sequence encodes CASSFPFFGQTETQYF.

This clonotype was counted at least ten times. This chain joins TRBV5-1 and TRBJ2-7; D is unclear. The germline V gene encodes CDR1 SGHRS and CDR2 YFSETQ. The V end was cut by 4 bases, the J end by 4 bases, with 15 bases between. The CDR3 spans 14 residues. This chain's CDR3 is CASSDPRSSYEQYF. The CDR3 DNA follows: TGCGCCAGCAGCGATCCCAGGTCATCTTACGAGCAGTACTTC.

This clonotype is labeled medium-sized. The V call is TRBV7-9, the J call TRBJ1-2; D unclear. The CDR3 has 11 residues. The V and J ends lost 6 bases and 3 bases respectively, with 5 bases between them. The germline CDR1 and CDR2 sequences are SEHNR and FQNEAQ (reference sequence). The CDR3 nucleotides read TGTGCCAGCAGGCGCGACTATGGCTACACCTTC. Translation gives CASRRDYGYTF.

This clonotype appeared a few times. The chain is built from TRBV27 and TRBJ2-2, with TRBD1 matching over 12 bases. Germline CDR1 reads MNHEY; CDR2 reads SMNVEV (reference sequence). The CDR3 totals 21 residues. Unmatched junction bases numbered 22, after V lost 5 bases and J lost 6 bases. The CDR3 here is CASSSFRRDRGRLSDPGELFF. The CDR3 coding sequence is TGTGCCAGCAGTAGCTTCCGACGGGACAGGGGGCGCCTTTCTGACCCCGGGGAGCTGTTTTTT.